The rows below give T cell receptor beta chains drawn from one sample of a study of tissue T cells after allogeneic stem cell transplantation. Data came from immunoSEQ multiplex PCR; TCRdb stores just in-frame clones and leaves some out. This table holds some 24,000 clones, less than 75% found once. Source: tissue from the ileum, taken at autopsy. The receptors shown here come from a female donor over 55 with lung cancer. CDR3s include the opening cysteine and the closing phenylalanine or tryptophan. A D gene is named only where the DNA matches it firmly. Only part of the rows carry a size: once, few, many, or a class if the clone is expanded.

V gene: TRBV27
D gene: .
clone size: .
J gene: TRBJ1-2
CDR3 DNA: TGTGCCAGCAGTTTATCGTCTGCAGGGACCAATGGCTACACCTTC
CDR3 protein: CASSLSSAGTNGYTF

V gene: TRBV5-5
D gene: TRBD2
clone size: .
J gene: TRBJ2-7
CDR3 DNA: TGTGCCAGCAGCAGGGCTAGCGGACCCTACGAGCAGTACTTC
CDR3 protein: CASSRASGPYEQYF

V gene: TRBV6-5
D gene: TRBD1
clone size: .
J gene: TRBJ1-1
CDR3 DNA: TGTGCCAGCAGTCGACAGGGCGAGAACACTGAAGCTTTCTTT
CDR3 protein: CASSRQGENTEAFF

V gene: TRBV18
D gene: .
clone size: .
J gene: TRBJ1-2
CDR3 DNA: TGTGCCAGCTCACCACCGCCGGAGGGCTATGGCTACACCTTC
CDR3 protein: CASSPPPEGYGYTF

V gene: TRBV11-3
D gene: .
clone size: .
J gene: TRBJ2-1
CDR3 DNA: TGTGCCAGCAGCCCCGGCTTTAGGGGCGAGCAGTTCTTC
CDR3 protein: CASSPGFRGEQFF

V gene: TRBV9
D gene: TRBD2
clone size: .
J gene: TRBJ2-3
CDR3 DNA: TGTGCCAGCAGCGTCCTACCGACTAGCGGGGGCACAGATACGCAGTATTTT
CDR3 protein: CASSVLPTSGGTDTQYF

V gene: TRBV7-9
D gene: .
clone size: .
J gene: TRBJ2-2
CDR3 DNA: TGTGCCAGCAGCTCCGACATCGGGGGCGAGGAGCTGTTTTTT
CDR3 protein: CASSSDIGGEELFF

V gene: TRBV6-5
D gene: TRBD1
clone size: .
J gene: TRBJ1-2
CDR3 DNA: TGTGCCAGCAGTTACTTATCGGGACAGACCTACTATGGCTACACCTTC
CDR3 protein: CASSYLSGQTYYGYTF

V gene: TRBV10-1
D gene: .
clone size: .
J gene: TRBJ2-7
CDR3 DNA: TGCGCCAGCAGTGGGGGACGGGACACACAGAACGAGCAGTACTTC
CDR3 protein: CASSGGRDTQNEQYF

V gene: TRBV18
D gene: TRBD2
clone size: .
J gene: TRBJ2-2
CDR3 DNA: TGTGCCAGCTCACGTGGGACTAGCGGGAGCCTTAACACCGGGGAGCTGTTTTTT
CDR3 protein: CASSRGTSGSLNTGELFF

V gene: TRBV5-1
D gene: .
clone size: .
J gene: TRBJ2-2
CDR3 DNA: TGCGCCAGCAGCTTGGCCCGAGCCGGGGAGCTGTTTTTT
CDR3 protein: CASSLARAGELFF

V gene: TRBV6-2/TRBV6-3
D gene: .
clone size: .
J gene: TRBJ1-5
CDR3 DNA: TGTGCCAGCAGTCCCCCCCGGGTGACGGGCAATCAGCCCCAGCATTTT
CDR3 protein: CASSPPRVTGNQPQHF

V gene: TRBV2
D gene: TRBD2
clone size: .
J gene: TRBJ2-2
CDR3 DNA: TGTGCCAGCAGGAGCGGGGCCTCAGGGCGCGCCGGGGAGCTGTTTTTT
CDR3 protein: CASRSGASGRAGELFF

V gene: TRBV12-3/TRBV12-4
D gene: .
clone size: once
J gene: TRBJ2-7
CDR3 DNA: TGTGCCAGCAGGACGGGGTTACTCCACGAGCAGTACTTC
CDR3 protein: CASRTGLLHEQYF

V gene: TRBV27
D gene: .
clone size: .
J gene: TRBJ2-7
CDR3 DNA: TGTGCCAGCAGTTCCCCCCCAACCTACGAGCAGTACTTC
CDR3 protein: CASSSPPTYEQYF

V gene: TRBV4-2
D gene: .
clone size: .
J gene: TRBJ1-1
CDR3 DNA: TGTGCCAGCAGCCAAGAATCAGACGGAGTGAACACTGAAGCTTTCTTT
CDR3 protein: CASSQESDGVNTEAFF

V gene: TRBV7-8
D gene: .
clone size: few
J gene: TRBJ2-1
CDR3 DNA: TGTGCCAGCAGCTTGCGGGTAAACGGATACAATGAGCAGTTCTTC
CDR3 protein: CASSLRVNGYNEQFF

V gene: TRBV7-9
D gene: .
clone size: .
J gene: TRBJ2-7
CDR3 DNA: TGTGCCAGCAGCTTAGATGGAGGGGCCTACGAGCAGTACTTC
CDR3 protein: CASSLDGGAYEQYF

V gene: TRBV4-3
D gene: .
clone size: .
J gene: TRBJ1-2
CDR3 DNA: TGCGCCAGCAGCCAAGACCCCTCCCGGCGGAACTATGGCTACACCTTC
CDR3 protein: CASSQDPSRRNYGYTF

V gene: TRBV19
D gene: .
clone size: .
J gene: TRBJ2-1
CDR3 DNA: TGTGCCAGTAGTATTGGTGGGAGCGCTCAGTTCTTC
CDR3 protein: CASSIGGSAQFF

V gene: TRBV3-1/TRBV3-2
D gene: TRBD1
clone size: .
J gene: TRBJ1-5
CDR3 DNA: TGTGCCAGCAGCCACGGGACAGTCAATCAGCCCCAGCATTTT
CDR3 protein: CASSHGTVNQPQHF

V gene: TRBV27
D gene: .
clone size: medium-sized
J gene: TRBJ2-2
CDR3 DNA: TGTGCCAGCAGTTTCTCACCGCGCGCCTCCGGGGAGCTGTTTTTT
CDR3 protein: CASSFSPRASGELFF